This TCR beta chain originates from a study of cytomegalovirus exposure and HLA in healthy donors. Study information: Among about 179 million T cells, an earlier analysis found around 100 million unique TCR beta sequences. Study observations and caveats: Later analysis reportedly placed an Asian-associated ancestry cluster below the roughly 700-donor mean in N-insertions.

PCR was performed using 60 Vbeta and 13 Jbeta primers. The data were produced by immunoSEQ multiplex PCR, yet TCRdb's version contains in-frame clones alone and is incomplete. The sample consists of roughly 150,000 clones, roughly 84% of them appearing once. Notes on this clone: The antigen remains undetermined.

Deletions cut 3 bases from V and 0 bases from J, with 12 bases between. Germline V CDR1 and CDR2: LNHDA, SQIVND (reference sequence). The CDR3 runs 16 residues. Sampled while nominally healthy, donors likely had unrecorded immune exposures. The chain uses TRBV19 and TRBJ1-3, with a weak D call TRBD1 (5 bases). The TCR sequence derives from a man between 25 and 39 years old in good health and CMV-seronegative. The material sequenced was PBMCs. The CDR3 DNA reads as TGTGCCAGTAGTATTGGTGGACATTACTCTGGAAACACCATATATTTT. This translates into CASSIGGHYSGNTIYF.